The rows below give T cell receptor beta chains drawn from one sample of a study of blood T cell repertoires in COVID-19. Only in-frame clones appear in the TCRdb table, and some are missing; sequencing was by immunoSEQ multiplex PCR. The data show some 59,000 clones, around four fifths seen once. Specimen: peripheral blood. All receptors come from a man aged 30 to 45 with COVID-19, enrolled during active disease. Both conserved end residues are part of each CDR3. A D gene is named only where the DNA matches it firmly. Some rows have no size entry. The others give once, few or many, or a class for an expanded clone.

V,J,D,size,DNA,CDR3
TRBV6-1,TRBJ2-5,TRBD1,.,TGTGCCAGCAGTGACCCAGGGACAGGCAAAAGGGGGACCCAGTACTTC,CASSDPGTGKRGTQYF
TRBV5-1,TRBJ2-3,.,few,TGCGCCACCAGCCCGACCCTAGCGACGGGCACAGATACGCAGTATTTT,CATSPTLATGTDTQYF
TRBV3-1/TRBV3-2,TRBJ2-2,TRBD2,.,TGTGCCAGCAGCCAAGATCCGGGGGGAAGCGGGGAGCTGTTTTTT,CASSQDPGGSGELFF
TRBV10-3,TRBJ2-2,.,.,TGTGCCATCAGTGAGTCTGCCGGGACTCCTAACACCGGGGAGCTGTTTTTT,CAISESAGTPNTGELFF
TRBV6-4,TRBJ2-1,.,few,TGTGCCAGCAGTGACTCGTTAGCATCTTCCTACAATGAGCAGTTCTTC,CASSDSLASSYNEQFF
TRBV15,TRBJ1-6,.,.,TGTGCCACCAGCAGAGAATTGGGGCATTCACCCCTCCACTTT,CATSRELGHSPLHF
TRBV5-1,TRBJ2-4,.,.,TGCGCCAGCAGCTTTGGGACTGTCGGAAACATTCAGTACTTC,CASSFGTVGNIQYF
TRBV5-6,TRBJ1-2,.,.,TGTGCCAGCAGCGTATACGGTCGTCTCAACTATGGCTACACCTTC,CASSVYGRLNYGYTF
TRBV7-6,TRBJ1-6,TRBD1,.,TGTGCCAGCAGCTCGTTTGGACAGGGGACGAATTCACCCCTCCACTTT,CASSSFGQGTNSPLHF
TRBV9,TRBJ2-2,TRBD1,.,TGTGCCAGCAGTTATACCGACAGGGGGCGAAGGACCGGGGAGCTGTTTTTT,CASSYTDRGRRTGELFF